The 18 T cell receptor beta chains below were found in one sample sequenced in a study of neurological immune-mediated disorders. TCRdb passed the 5' RACE reads through MiXCR, listing each CDR3 protein once. The sample holds about 82,000 distinct CDR3 sequences, 2% to 3% seen once. Sequencing was done on a sample of PBMCs. The receptor set was obtained from a woman in her twenties or thirties with multiple sclerosis.

Many counts were recorded for this clonotype. The chain is built from TRBV7-9 and TRBJ1-1; D is ambiguous. The CDR3 has 13 amino acids. V lost 1 base to trimming and J lost 6 bases, with 9 bases between them. Germline CDR1 and CDR2: SEHNR and FQNEAQ (reference sequence). The CDR3 protein is CASSLVNAPEAFF. The CDR3 region has the DNA TGTGCCAGCAGCTTAGTGAACGCCCCTGAAGCTTTCTTT.

This clonotype was counted many times. The chain links TRBV29-1 to TRBJ2-3; D is tentatively TRBD1 or TRBD2 (6 bases each). This CDR3 comprises 16 residues. Per germline, CDR1 SQVTM and CDR2 ANQGSEA. V lost 0 bases to trimming and J lost 2 bases, with 15 bases between them. The CDR3 sequence: CSVEDLGGTTTDTQYF. CDR3 coding DNA: TGCAGCGTTGAAGATCTTGGGGGGACAACCACAGATACGCAGTATTTT.

There are many counts of this clonotype. V gene TRBV29-1 combines with J gene TRBJ2-3, with D unresolved. With 0 bases removed from V and 5 bases from J, the gap between germline ends came to 12 bases. The CDR3 has 14 amino acids. The germline V gene has CDR1 SQVTM and CDR2 ANQGSEA. Here the CDR3 DNA reads TGCAGCGTTGAAGATTCCTTAGGGCAAGATACGCAGTATTTT. Protein: CSVEDSLGQDTQYF.

This clonotype was observed many times. This chain links TRBV12-3 or TRBV12-4 with TRBJ1-2; 7 nucleotides match TRBD1. V lost 7 bases and J lost 6; bases outside the gene matches: 8. This CDR3 spans 13 amino acids. The CDR3 protein is CASKRDSLHGYTF. CDR3 bases: TGTGCCAGCAAGCGGGACAGCCTTCATGGCTACACCTTC.

The table lists this clonotype with many counts. The chain links TRBV20-1 to TRBJ1-2; D not certain. Trimming took 6 bases from V and 5 from J, leaving 19 bases between them. This CDR3 is built from 14 residues. Germline V gives CDR1 DFQATT, CDR2 SNEGSKA (reference sequence). The CDR3 region has the DNA TGCAGTGCAACTCCCCCGCTAACGGGGTATGGCTACACCTTC. Protein: CSATPPLTGYGYTF.

In its sample, this clonotype was seen many times. The chain joins TRBV20-1 to TRBJ2-7; TRBD2 aligns across 12 bases. CDR3 length: 16 residues. Germline CDR1 DFQATT, CDR2 SNEGSKA (reference sequence). The trim removed 5 bases at V and 0 bases at J, leaving 8 bases unmatched. CDR3 coding DNA: TGCAGTGCTGGCCGACTAGCGGGAGCGGTCTCCTACGAGCAGTACTTC. This encodes CSAGRLAGAVSYEQYF.

At least ten counts were recorded for this clonotype. V usage is TRBV9 and J usage is TRBJ2-1, with D tentatively TRBD1 or TRBD2 (5 bases each). V was shortened by 1 base and J by 0 bases, with 11 bases between the two germline ends. This CDR3 has 16 amino acids. Germline V gives CDR1 SGDLS, CDR2 YYNGEE. The CDR3 loop reads CASSVRGVSSYNEQFF. The DNA of the CDR3 is TGTGCCAGCAGCGTACGAGGGGTGAGCTCCTACAATGAGCAGTTCTTC.

This clonotype has at least ten counts. This sequence joins TRBV20-1 and TRBJ1-6; D uncertain. V was trimmed by 3 bases and J by 4 bases, leaving 16 bases between them. The CDR3 runs 16 residues. Germline assignment: CDR1 DFQATT and CDR2 SNEGSKA (reference sequence). The CDR3, as DNA: TGCAGTGCTAGTCCCCGAGCCGTTAAGTATAATTCACCCCTCCACTTT. The encoded protein is CSASPRAVKYNSPLHF.

This clonotype has ten or more counts. The gene calls are TRBV5-5 and TRBJ1-2; 9 bases align to TRBD1. V lost 4 bases, J lost 13 bases, and 11 bases stayed unmatched. This CDR3 is built from 13 residues. In germline, CDR1 is SGHKS, CDR2 YYEKEE (reference sequence). CDR3 bases: TGTGCCAGCAGCGTCCCGGGACAGGGAGGGTCCACCTTC. As protein: CASSVPGQGGSTF. Looking up the rest from reference TRBV5-5 and TRBJ1-2 gives the full variable domain: DAGVTQSPTHLIKTRGQQVTLRCSPISGHKSVSWYQQVLGQGPQFIFQYYEKEERGRGNFPDRFSARQFPNYSSELNVNALLLGDSALYLCASSVPGQGGSTFGSGTRLTVV.

This clonotype has a count of ten or more. The V call is TRBV27, the J call TRBJ2-7; weak D call: TRBD2 (6 bases). CDR1 is MNHEY and CDR2 is SMNVEV in the germline V gene (reference sequence). The CDR3 contains 13 residues. With 6 bases removed from V and 3 bases from J, the gap between germline ends came to 12 bases. CDR3 residues: CASREGIGYEQYF. The CDR3 nucleotides read TGTGCCAGCAGGGAGGGAATCGGCTACGAGCAGTACTTC.

This clonotype has a count of ten or more. The genes are TRBV5-1 and TRBJ2-3, with no clear D. Per the germline V gene, CDR1 is SGHRS and CDR2 is YFSETQ. The V gene lost 4 bases and the J gene lost 1 base, with 16 bases spanning the gap. The CDR3 extends over 16 amino acids. The CDR3: CASSPEASSRTDTQYF. In DNA, the CDR3 is TGCGCCAGCAGCCCCGAGGCCTCTAGTCGCACAGATACGCAGTATTTT.

This clonotype was detected many times. The rearrangement links TRBV20-1 to TRBJ2-5; 10 bases align to TRBD2. There are 13 residues in the CDR3. The V segment lost 7 bases and the J segment 2 bases; nucleotides outside the gene matches: 4. The germline CDR1 and CDR2 sequences are DFQATT and SNEGSKA (reference sequence). CDR3 in DNA: TGCAGTGGCGCGACTAGCGGGCAAGAGACCCAGTACTTC. It codes for CSGATSGQETQYF.

This clonotype came up many times. V and J are TRBV5-1 and TRBJ2-7; D is uncertain. The CDR3 has 13 amino acids. With 5 bases removed from V and 2 bases from J, the gap between germline ends came to 11 bases. Germline CDR1 reads SGHRS; CDR2 reads YFSETQ. The CDR3 loop reads CASSDNLAYEQYF. CDR3 DNA sequence: TGCGCCAGCAGTGACAATCTCGCCTACGAGCAGTACTTC.

In its sample, this clonotype was seen many times. This chain links TRBV29-1 with TRBJ2-7; 10 bases agree with TRBD1. Germline values: CDR1 SQVTM, CDR2 ANQGSEA. Trimming removed 1 base from V and 6 bases from J; junction bases left unmatched: 3. CDR3 length: 13 amino acids. The CDR3: CSVEVRTGGEQYF. The CDR3 DNA sequence: TGCAGCGTTGAAGTCCGGACAGGGGGCGAGCAGTACTTC.

At least ten counts were recorded for this clonotype. The V gene is TRBV3-1, the J gene TRBJ2-5, with 9 bases fitting TRBD2. Germline assignment: CDR1 LGHDT and CDR2 YNNKEL (reference sequence). The CDR3 extends over 16 amino acids. Losses at the gene ends were 0 bases for V and 4 bases for J; bases not matched to a gene: 6. As DNA, the CDR3 is TGTGCCAGCAGCCAAGAGAGGATAGCGGGGGTAGAGACCCAGTACTTC. Its translation is CASSQERIAGVETQYF.

In this sample, this clonotype turned up many times. The chain combines TRBV6-6 with TRBJ1-5; D remains ambiguous. Trimming removed 2 bases from V and 6 bases from J, with 5 bases in between. The germline V gene encodes CDR1 MNHNY and CDR2 SVGAGI (reference sequence). The CDR3 runs to 12 residues. CDR3 in amino acids: CASSYEVQPQHF. CDR3 bases: TGTGCCAGCAGTTACGAAGTTCAGCCCCAGCATTTT.

Many counts were recorded for this clonotype. The chain has TRBV12-3 or TRBV12-4 and TRBJ2-6, with D perhaps matching TRBD1 (5 bases). The CDR3 has 17 residues. Trimming pared 7 bases from V and 0 bases from J, leaving 16 bases between. This chain's CDR3 is CASIFQGIYSGANVLTF. In DNA, the CDR3 is TGTGCCAGCATTTTCCAGGGAATTTACTCTGGGGCCAACGTCCTGACTTTC.

At least ten counts were recorded for this clonotype. The chain couples TRBV9 to TRBJ2-7; 10 bases fit TRBD2. The CDR3 extends over 16 amino acids. The J segment lost 2 bases and the V segment lost 4 bases, leaving 9 bases of the junction unmatched. The germline gives CDR1 SGDLS, CDR2 YYNGEE. CDR3 in amino acids: CASSPRTSGNAYEQYF. CDR3 in DNA: TGTGCCAGCAGCCCACGGACTAGCGGCAATGCCTACGAGCAGTACTTC.